Following are 5 T cell receptor beta chains from one sample sequenced in a study of long-term antiretroviral therapy in people with HIV. Survey-level immunoSEQ v3.0 assays were run. The data were produced by immunoSEQ multiplex PCR, yet TCRdb's version contains in-frame clones alone and is incomplete. The sample lists around 26,000 clones; approximately 88% were seen once. The specimen was unsorted PBMCs, collected about 4.3 years after starting antiretroviral therapy. These receptors all stem from a man aged 25-45 years with HIV.

This sequence joins TRBV6-1 and TRBJ2-7; 9 bases agree with TRBD1. V dropped 9 bases and J dropped 3; count of bases not matched to a gene: 6. CDR1 and CDR2 from the germline V gene are MNHNS and SASEGT. The CDR3 covers 13 residues. Written as DNA, the CDR3 is TGTGCCAGTCGGACAGGGGATAACTACGAGCAGTACTTC. Protein sequence: CASRTGDNYEQYF.

The chain couples TRBV6-5 to TRBJ2-7; 7 positions match TRBD1. This CDR3 spans 14 amino acids. CDR1 is MNHEY and CDR2 is SVGAGI in the germline V gene. J gave up 2 bases and V 2 bases, and 3 bases lay outside the gene matches. CDR3 sequence: CASSYRDRAYEQYF. As DNA, the CDR3 is TGTGCCAGCAGTTACCGAGACAGGGCCTACGAGCAGTACTTC.

The CDR3 here is CASSPGTRRTTGELFF. The CDR3 coding sequence is TGTGCCAGCTCACCCGGGACCAGAAGAACCACCGGGGAGCTGTTTTTT. V is TRBV18 and J is TRBJ2-2; D may match TRBD1 or TRBD2 (5 bases each). Looked up from germline, CDR1 is KGHSH and CDR2 is LQKENI. CDR3 size: 16 residues. Trimming pared 3 bases from V and 4 bases from J, leaving 15 bases between.

The chain recombines TRBV7-8 with TRBJ2-3, with 8 nucleotides matching TRBD2. Germline V lookup: CDR1 SGHVS, CDR2 FQNEAQ. The CDR3 length is 16 residues. V trimming: 5 bases; J trimming: 4 bases; junction bases outside the gene matches: 11. The CDR3 nucleotides are TGTGCCAGCAGCCCAATCAGCGGGGGAGAACCAGATACGCAGTATTTT. Residues: CASSPISGGEPDTQYF.

V and J are TRBV11-2 and TRBJ2-5, with TRBD1 matching 8 bases. The trim removed 3 bases at V and 2 bases at J, leaving 2 bases unmatched. The CDR3 spans 14 residues. Germline V gene lookup returns CDR1 SGHAT and CDR2 FQNNGV. This CDR3 is CASSLRTGQETQYF. The CDR3 DNA follows: TGTGCCAGCAGCTTGAGGACAGGGCAAGAGACCCAGTACTTC.